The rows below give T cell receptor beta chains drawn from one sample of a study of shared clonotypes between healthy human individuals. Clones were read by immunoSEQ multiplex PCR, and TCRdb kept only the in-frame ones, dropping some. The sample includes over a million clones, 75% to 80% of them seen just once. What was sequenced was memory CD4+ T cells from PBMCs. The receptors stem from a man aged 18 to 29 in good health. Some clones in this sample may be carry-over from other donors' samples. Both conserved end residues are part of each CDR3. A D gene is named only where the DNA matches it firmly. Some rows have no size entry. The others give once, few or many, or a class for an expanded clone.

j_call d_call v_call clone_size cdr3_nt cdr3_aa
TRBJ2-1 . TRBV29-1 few TGCAGCGTTGGCCTGTTGGACAGATACAATGAGCAGTTCTTC CSVGLLDRYNEQFF
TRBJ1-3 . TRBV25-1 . TGTGCCAGCATGGACAGTCTCTCTGGAAACACCATATATTTT CASMDSLSGNTIYF
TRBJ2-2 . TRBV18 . TGTGCCAGCTCACCAACTGGCACCGGGGAGCTGTTTTTT CASSPTGTGELFF
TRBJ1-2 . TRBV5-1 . TGCGCCAGCAGCTTGTACAGGGTTTCCTATGGCTACACCTTC CASSLYRVSYGYTF
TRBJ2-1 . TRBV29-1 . TGCAGCGTGTCCCAGGGGCGCGTCTACAATGAGCAGTTCTTC CSVSQGRVYNEQFF
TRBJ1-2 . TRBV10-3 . TGTGCCATCAGCTCCGACGTGAACTATGGCTACACCTTC CAISSDVNYGYTF
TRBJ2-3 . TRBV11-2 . TGTGCCAGCAGCTTATTGGGCACCGCTAGCACAGATACGCAGTATTTT CASSLLGTASTDTQYF
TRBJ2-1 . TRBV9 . TGTGCCAGCAGCGCTACCCCTAGTCCCGAGAATGAGCAGTTCTTC CASSATPSPENEQFF
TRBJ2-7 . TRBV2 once TGTGCCAGCAGTGAAAGTGGGATCGGAGGCGAGCAGTACTTC CASSESGIGGEQYF
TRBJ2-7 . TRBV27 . TGTGCCAGTCCTAAAACAGGGTGCAACGAGCAGTACTTC CASPKTGCNEQYF
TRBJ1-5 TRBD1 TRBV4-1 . TGCGCCAGCAGCCAAGGGCGACAGGGTTTCCAGCCCCAGCATTTT CASSQGRQGFQPQHF
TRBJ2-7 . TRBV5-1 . TGCGCCAGCAGCTCTGGGGCTAGCTCCGAGCAGTACTTC CASSSGASSEQYF
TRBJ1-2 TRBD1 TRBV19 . TGTGCCAGTAGTCCAAGGGACAGATTATATGGCTACACCTTC CASSPRDRLYGYTF
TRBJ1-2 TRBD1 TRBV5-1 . TGCGCCAGCAGCGTTTCGGGACAGGGGAAATTGGGCGGCTACACCTTC CASSVSGQGKLGGYTF
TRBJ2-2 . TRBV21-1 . TGTGCCAGCAGCTACCCGGGACAGGGGAACACCGGGGAGCTGTTTTTT CASSYPGQGNTGELFF
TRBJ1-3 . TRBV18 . TGTGCCAGCTCAACAGACAGGACCATGAACACCATATATTTT CASSTDRTMNTIYF
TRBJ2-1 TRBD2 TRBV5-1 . TGCGCCAGCAGCAGACCCCCTCCTAGCGGTTCGTATGAGCAGTTCTTC CASSRPPPSGSYEQFF
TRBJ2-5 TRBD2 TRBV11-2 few TGTGCCAGCAGCTCGACTAGCGGGAGTGTGGAGACCCAGTACTTC CASSSTSGSVETQYF
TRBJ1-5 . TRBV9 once TGTGCCAGCAGCCCTGACAGTTTCAATCAGCCCCAGCATTTT CASSPDSFNQPQHF
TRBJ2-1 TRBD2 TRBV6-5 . TGTGCCAGCAGCGCGGGACTAGAGGTTGAGCAGTTCTTC CASSAGLEVEQFF
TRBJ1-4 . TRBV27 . TGTGCCAGCAGTTCAGTAGGGCTAGAAAAACTGTTTTTT CASSSVGLEKLFF
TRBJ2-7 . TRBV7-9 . TGTGCCAGCAGCTTAGAAGTTGGGGGGTCGTCCTACGAGCAGTACTTC CASSLEVGGSSYEQYF